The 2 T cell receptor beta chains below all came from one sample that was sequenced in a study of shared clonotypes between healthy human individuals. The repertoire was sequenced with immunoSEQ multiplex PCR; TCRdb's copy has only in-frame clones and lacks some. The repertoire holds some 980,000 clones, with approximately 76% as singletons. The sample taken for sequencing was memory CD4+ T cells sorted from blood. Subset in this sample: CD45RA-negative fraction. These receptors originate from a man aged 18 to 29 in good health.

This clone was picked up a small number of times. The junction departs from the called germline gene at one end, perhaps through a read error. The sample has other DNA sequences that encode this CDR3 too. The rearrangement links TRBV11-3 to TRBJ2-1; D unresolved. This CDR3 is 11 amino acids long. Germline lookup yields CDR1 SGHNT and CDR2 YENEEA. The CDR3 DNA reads TGTGCCAGCAGCCTAGACAATGAGCAGTTCTTC. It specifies CASSLDNEQFF.

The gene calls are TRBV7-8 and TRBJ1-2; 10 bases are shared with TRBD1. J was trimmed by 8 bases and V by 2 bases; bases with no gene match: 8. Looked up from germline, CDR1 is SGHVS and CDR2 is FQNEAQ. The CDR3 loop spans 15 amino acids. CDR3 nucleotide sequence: TGTGCCAGCAGCTTAATGGGACAGGGGTCCTACGGCTACACCTTC. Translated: CASSLMGQGSYGYTF. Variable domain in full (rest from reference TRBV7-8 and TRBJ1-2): GAGVSQSPRYKVAKRGQDVALRCDPISGHVSLFWYQQALGQGPEFLTYFQNEAQLDKSGLPSDRFFAERPEGSVSTLKIQRTQQEDSAVYLCASSLMGQGSYGYTFGSGTRLTVV.